This record looks at one T cell receptor beta chain sequence and its context. These data belong to a study of patients and donors after allogeneic stem cell transplantation. V was clipped by 4 bases and J by 0 bases, with 5 bases between them. CDR1 is SGHRS and CDR2 is YFSETQ in the germline V gene. The CDR3 sequence is 13 residues long. MiXCR, run by TCRdb on the RT-PCR reads, gives a single entry per CDR3 protein. There are tens of thousands of distinct CDR3 sequences in the sample; about 26% occur only once, and about 25% lies in the top ten. This receptor was identified in a human donor who was either an allogeneic HSCT recipient or a stem cell or donor lymphocyte infusion donor (not recorded which). It is not recorded whose cells these are; they may come from a transplant donor. This chain joins TRBV5-1 and TRBJ1-5; D is unresolved. Sequencing was carried out using blood, either unsorted or a sorted T cell fraction (not recorded which). CDR3 in amino acids: CASSPDSNQPQHF. In DNA, the CDR3 is TGCGCCAGCAGCCCCGATAGCAATCAGCCCCAGCATTTT.